This TCR beta chain was found in a study of T cells in Graves' hyperthyroidism and ophthalmopathy. This clonotype was counted at least ten times. Germline V gene data show CDR1 as MGHRA and CDR2 as YSYEKL. Trimming took 0 bases from V and 4 from J, leaving 12 bases between them. The CDR3 length is 15 residues. Researchers amplified the TCR beta CDR3 regions from RNA transcripts. The TCR CDR3 was amplified in a first-round RT-PCR using the HTBI primer set. One entry per CDR3 protein, called by TCRdb with MiXCR from the multiplex PCR reads. The sample has around 440,000 distinct CDR3 sequences; around 14% are singletons.

The chain recombines TRBV4-1 with TRBJ1-2; D is uncertain. The TCR originated in a woman in her late teens or twenties with Graves' hyperthyroidism. The sequenced material came from blood. This CDR3 reads CASSQEWPGGYGYTF. CDR3 sequence (DNA): TGCGCCAGCAGCCAAGAATGGCCAGGCGGCTATGGCTACACCTTC.